The rows below give T cell receptor beta chains drawn from one sample of a study of technical replicates of blood from several donors. Here immunoSEQ multiplex PCR was the method, and the copy in TCRdb shows in-frame clones only, minus some. The table shows tens of thousands of clones, with 85% to 95% occurring only once. Sequencing was done on a sample of T cells isolated from PBMCs. The receptors stem from a human donor in good health. CDR3s include the opening cysteine and the closing phenylalanine or tryptophan. A D gene is named only where the DNA matches it firmly. Size is omitted from some rows. Given values are once, few, many or a class for expanded clones.

TRBD2,TRBV7-6,-,TRBJ2-1,TGTGCCAGCAGCTTAGTACTAGCGGGATTCAATGAGCAGTTCTTC,CASSLVLAGFNEQFF
-,TRBV30,once,TRBJ1-2,TGTGCCTGGAGCACCACGGCGGGGATTTATGGCTACACCTTC,CAWSTTAGIYGYTF
TRBD2,TRBV2,-,TRBJ2-3,TGTGCCAGCAGTGAAACTAGCGGATACACAGATACGCAGTATTTT,CASSETSGYTDTQYF
TRBD2,TRBV5-4,once,TRBJ2-7,TGTGCCAGCAGCTTGACCAGCGGGATGGTCGCCGAGCAGTACTTC,CASSLTSGMVAEQYF
TRBD2,TRBV5-4,-,TRBJ2-7,TGTGCCAGCAGCTTACTAGCGGGCGAAACCTACGAGCAGTACTTC,CASSLLAGETYEQYF
-,TRBV5-1,-,TRBJ1-5,TGCGCCAGCAGCTTGGATGCAGGTGACAATCAGCCCCAGCATTTT,CASSLDAGDNQPQHF
TRBD2,TRBV27,-,TRBJ2-7,TGTGCCAGCAGTCTGACTAGCGGGAGCAAGTACGAGCAGTACTTC,CASSLTSGSKYEQYF
TRBD1,TRBV5-1,-,TRBJ2-1,TGCGCCAGCAGCTTCACGTGGACAGGGACCCATGAGCAGTTCTTC,CASSFTWTGTHEQFF
TRBD2,TRBV6-5,-,TRBJ2-7,TGTGCCAGCATTCGACTAGCGGGAGAAGAGCAGTACTTC,CASIRLAGEEQYF
-,TRBV5-1,-,TRBJ1-1,TGCGCCAGCACCTCGTACACTGAAGCTTTCTTT,CASTSYTEAFF
-,TRBV11-2,-,TRBJ1-1,TGTGCCAGCAGCCTAGGATCGACAGCTTCGGCTGAAGCTTTCTTT,CASSLGSTASAEAFF
-,TRBV5-5,few,TRBJ1-1,TGTGCCAGCAGCTTGATAGCCGACCCTAACACTGAAGCTTTCTTT,CASSLIADPNTEAFF
-,TRBV5-1,-,TRBJ1-2,TGCGCCAGCAGTGACATTTCGCAGTCCTATGGCTACACCTTC,CASSDISQSYGYTF
-,TRBV19,-,TRBJ2-7,TGTGCCAGTAGTATGGGGGCGGTCGTCCGGTCGTCCGGCTACGAGCAGTACTTC,CASSMGAVVRSSGYEQYF
-,TRBV2,-,TRBJ1-1,TGTGCCAGCAGTGACTTCAGGAAAGGCACTGAAGCTTTCTTT,CASSDFRKGTEAFF
-,TRBV7-8,-,TRBJ1-3,TGTGCCAGCAGCCAAGGGGTAGGCTCTGGAAACACCATATATTTT,CASSQGVGSGNTIYF
-,TRBV4-3,-,TRBJ2-7,TGCGCCAGCAGCCGAGGGACACAGCATAACTACGAGCAGTACTTC,CASSRGTQHNYEQYF
-,TRBV4-3,-,TRBJ1-1,TGCGCCAGCAGCCAGTACACCCCGGGCACTGAAGCTTTCTTT,CASSQYTPGTEAFF
-,TRBV6-1,-,TRBJ1-5,TGTGCCAGCAGGGAGGGCAGGCATCAGCCCCAGCATTTT,CASREGRHQPQHF
TRBD1,TRBV5-6,-,TRBJ2-1,TGTGCCAGCAGTTTACCCGGGACAGTTCTCTACAATGAGCAGTTCTTC,CASSLPGTVLYNEQFF
TRBD1,TRBV27,-,TRBJ1-1,TGTGCCAGCAGTTTATCTAGCGACAGGGAAATCCCTGAAGCTTTCTTT,CASSLSSDREIPEAFF